This T cell receptor beta chain was retrieved from a study of a mutant IDH1 vaccine in newly diagnosed glioma. Time point of the sample: baseline, week 1 (first vaccination visit). The treatment denotes: pre-vaccination baseline after standard-of-care therapy. TCRdb's copy holds only in-frame clones and misses some; the assay was immunoSEQ multiplex PCR. The sample includes approximately 70,000 clones, 79% seen only once; the top ten take over 8%. Trimming took 0 bases from V and 5 from J, leaving 7 bases between them. This CDR3 is 14 amino acids long. Germline CDR1 is SGHVS and CDR2 is FQNEAQ. This specimen consisted of PBMCs, obtained from a glioma patient treated with radiotherapy, temozolomide or both. The clonotype was recovered from a man aged 50-59 years with glioma. The V and J genes are TRBV7-8 and TRBJ2-2; the D is unclear. The CDR3 nucleotides read TGTGCCAGCAGCTTAGCCCCGGGTACCGGGGAGCTGTTTTTT. This translates into CASSLAPGTGELFF.